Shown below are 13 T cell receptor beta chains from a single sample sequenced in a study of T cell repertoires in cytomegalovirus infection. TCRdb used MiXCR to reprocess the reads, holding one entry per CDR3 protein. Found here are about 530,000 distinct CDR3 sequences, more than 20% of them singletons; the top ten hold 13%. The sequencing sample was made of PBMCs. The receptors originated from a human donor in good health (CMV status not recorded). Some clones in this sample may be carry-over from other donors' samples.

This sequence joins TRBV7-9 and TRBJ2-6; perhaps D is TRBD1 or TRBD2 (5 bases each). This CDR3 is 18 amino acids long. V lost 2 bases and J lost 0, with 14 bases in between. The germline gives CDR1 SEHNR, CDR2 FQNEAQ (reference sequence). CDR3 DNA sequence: TGTGCCAGCAGCTTAAGGGACGGAAAAATCTCTGGGGCCAACGTCCTGACTTTC. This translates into CASSLRDGKISGANVLTF.

The CDR3 DNA reads as TGCAGTGCTAGAGATGCCCTTCCGGGACAGATGGGGTGGGCTGAAGCTTTCTTT. Encoded protein: CSARDALPGQMGWAEAFF. The V gene is TRBV20-1, the J gene TRBJ1-1, with 7 bases lining up with TRBD1. Germline CDR1 DFQATT, CDR2 SNEGSKA (reference sequence). The CDR3 loop spans 18 amino acids. J lost 6 bases, V lost 0 bases, and 19 bases had no gene match.

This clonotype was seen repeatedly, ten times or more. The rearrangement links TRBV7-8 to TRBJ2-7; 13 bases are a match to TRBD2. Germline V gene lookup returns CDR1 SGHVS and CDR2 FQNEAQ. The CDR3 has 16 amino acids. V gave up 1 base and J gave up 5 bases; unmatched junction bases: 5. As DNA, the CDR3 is TGTGCCAGCAGCTTAGGTGGACTAGCGGGAGCTAACGAGCAGTACGTC. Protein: CASSLGGLAGANEQYV.

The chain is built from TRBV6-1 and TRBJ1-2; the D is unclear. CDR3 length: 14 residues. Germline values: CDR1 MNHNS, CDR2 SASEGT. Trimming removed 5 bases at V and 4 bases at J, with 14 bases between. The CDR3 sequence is CASSTKDGIYGYTF. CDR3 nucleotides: TGTGCCAGCAGTACGAAGGACGGCATCTATGGCTACACCTTC.

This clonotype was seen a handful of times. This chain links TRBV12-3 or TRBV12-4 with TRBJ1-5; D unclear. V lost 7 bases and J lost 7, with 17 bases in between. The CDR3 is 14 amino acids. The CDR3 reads CASTLSENLQPQHF. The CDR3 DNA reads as TGTGCCAGCACCCTTAGCGAGAATCTCCAGCCCCAGCATTTT.

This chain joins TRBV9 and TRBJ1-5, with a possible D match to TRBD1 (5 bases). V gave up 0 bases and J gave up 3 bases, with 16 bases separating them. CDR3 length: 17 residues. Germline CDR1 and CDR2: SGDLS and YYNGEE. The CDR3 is CASSVALRGEDNQPQHF. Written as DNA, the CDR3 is TGTGCCAGCAGCGTAGCCTTAAGGGGAGAGGACAATCAGCCCCAGCATTTT. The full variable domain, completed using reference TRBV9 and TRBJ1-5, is DSGVTQTPKHLITATGQRVTLRCSPRSGDLSVYWYQQSLDQGLQFLIQYYNGEERAKGNILERFSAQQFPDLHSELNLSSLELGDSALYFCASSVALRGEDNQPQHFGDGTRLSIL.

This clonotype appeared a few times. CDR3 sequence reads: CSVVGWGETYNEQFF. The CDR3 region has the DNA TGCAGCGTTGTTGGTTGGGGGGAGACCTACAATGAGCAGTTCTTC. J is TRBJ2-1 and V is TRBV29-1; tentatively, D is TRBD2 (6 bases). The V end lost 4 bases, the J end lost 2 bases, and 15 bases lay between the germline ends. The length of the CDR3 is 15 residues. Germline V gene lookup returns CDR1 SQVTM and CDR2 ANQGSEA.

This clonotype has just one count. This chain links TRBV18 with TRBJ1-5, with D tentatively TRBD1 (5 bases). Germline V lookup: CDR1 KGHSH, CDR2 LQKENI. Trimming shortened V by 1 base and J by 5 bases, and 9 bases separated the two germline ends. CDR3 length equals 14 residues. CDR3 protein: CASSPQGTDQPQHF. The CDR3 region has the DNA TGTGCCAGCTCACCACAGGGGACGGATCAGCCCCAGCATTTT.

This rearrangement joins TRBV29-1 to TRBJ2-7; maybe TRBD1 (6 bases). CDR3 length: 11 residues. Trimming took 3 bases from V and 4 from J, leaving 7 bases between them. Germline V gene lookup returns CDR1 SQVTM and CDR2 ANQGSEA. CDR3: CSVDQGYEQYF. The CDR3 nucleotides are TGCAGCGTTGACCAGGGGTACGAGCAGTACTTC.

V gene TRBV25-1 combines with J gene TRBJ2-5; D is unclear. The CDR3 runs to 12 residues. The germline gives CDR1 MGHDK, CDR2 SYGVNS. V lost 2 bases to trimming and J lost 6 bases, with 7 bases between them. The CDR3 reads CASSEGRKTQYF. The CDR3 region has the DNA TGTGCCAGCAGTGAAGGTAGAAAGACCCAGTACTTC.

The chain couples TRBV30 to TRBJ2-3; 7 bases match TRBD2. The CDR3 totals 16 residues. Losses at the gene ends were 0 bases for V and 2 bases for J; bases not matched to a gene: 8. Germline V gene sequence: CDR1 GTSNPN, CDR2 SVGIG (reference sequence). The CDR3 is CAWSVPLADLTDTQYF. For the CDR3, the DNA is TGTGCCTGGAGTGTCCCTCTAGCGGACCTCACAGATACGCAGTATTTT.

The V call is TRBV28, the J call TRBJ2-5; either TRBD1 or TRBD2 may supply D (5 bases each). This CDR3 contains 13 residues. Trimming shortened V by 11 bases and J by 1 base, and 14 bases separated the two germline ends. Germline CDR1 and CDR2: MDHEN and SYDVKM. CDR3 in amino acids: CASQKGTQETQYF. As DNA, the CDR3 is TGTGCCTCCCAGAAAGGGACCCAAGAGACCCAGTACTTC.

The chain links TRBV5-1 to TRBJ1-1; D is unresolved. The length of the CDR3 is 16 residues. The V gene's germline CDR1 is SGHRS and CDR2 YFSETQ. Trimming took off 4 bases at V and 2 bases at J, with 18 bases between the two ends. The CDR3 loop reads CASSRLQSDYNTEAFF. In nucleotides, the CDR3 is TGCGCCAGCAGCCGTCTGCAGTCAGACTATAACACTGAAGCTTTCTTT.